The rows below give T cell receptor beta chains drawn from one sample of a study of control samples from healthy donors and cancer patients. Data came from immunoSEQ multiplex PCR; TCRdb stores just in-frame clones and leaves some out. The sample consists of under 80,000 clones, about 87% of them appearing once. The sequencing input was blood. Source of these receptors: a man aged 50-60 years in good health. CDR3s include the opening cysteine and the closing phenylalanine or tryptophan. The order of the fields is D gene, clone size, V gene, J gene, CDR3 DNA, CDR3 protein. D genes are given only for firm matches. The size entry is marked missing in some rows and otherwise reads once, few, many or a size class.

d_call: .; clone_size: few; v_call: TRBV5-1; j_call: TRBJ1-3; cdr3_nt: TGCGCCAGCAGCCCCGCCGGGTTTACAGGAAACACCATATATTTT; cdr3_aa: CASSPAGFTGNTIYF
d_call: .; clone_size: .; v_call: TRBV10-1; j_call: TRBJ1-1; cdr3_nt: TGCGCCAGCAGAGCAGAGTGGACTGAAGCTTTCTTT; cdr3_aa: CASRAEWTEAFF
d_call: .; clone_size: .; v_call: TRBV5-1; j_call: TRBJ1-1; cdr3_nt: TGCGCCAGCAGCTTAGACGGACGACCGAACACTGAAGCTTTCTTT; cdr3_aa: CASSLDGRPNTEAFF
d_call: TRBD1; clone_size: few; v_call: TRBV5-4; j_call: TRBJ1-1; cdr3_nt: TGTGCCAGCAGCTTCCAGGGGGTGGTCACTGAAGCTTTCTTT; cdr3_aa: CASSFQGVVTEAFF
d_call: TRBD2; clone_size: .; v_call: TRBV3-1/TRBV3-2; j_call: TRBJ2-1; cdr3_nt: TGTGCCAGCAGCCCGGGACTAGCATATGAGCAGTTCTTC; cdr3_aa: CASSPGLAYEQFF
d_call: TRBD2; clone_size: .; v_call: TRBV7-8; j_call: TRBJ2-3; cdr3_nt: TGTGCCAGCAGACGGACTAGCGGAAGTCCGTTGGATACGCAGTATTTT; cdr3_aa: CASRRTSGSPLDTQYF
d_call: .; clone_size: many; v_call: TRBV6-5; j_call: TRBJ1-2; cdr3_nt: TGTGCCAGCAGTTCGGGGGGCGGAAGAGGCTACACCTTC; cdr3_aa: CASSSGGGRGYTF
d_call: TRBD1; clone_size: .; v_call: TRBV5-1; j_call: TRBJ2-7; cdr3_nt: TGCGCCAGCAGCTTGGCGACAGGGGGCCTGTACGAGCAGTACTTC; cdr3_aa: CASSLATGGLYEQYF
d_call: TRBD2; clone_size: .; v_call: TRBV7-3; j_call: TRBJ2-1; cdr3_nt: TGTGCCAGCGGACTAGCGGTGGGGGAGCAGTTCTTC; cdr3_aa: CASGLAVGEQFF
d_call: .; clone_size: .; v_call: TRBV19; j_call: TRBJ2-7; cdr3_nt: TGTGCCAGTAGTAACCAGGGACCCTACGAGCAGTACTTC; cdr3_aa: CASSNQGPYEQYF
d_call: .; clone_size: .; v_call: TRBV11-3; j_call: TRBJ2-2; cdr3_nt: TGTGCCAGCAGCTTAGATGGGGCCCGGGAGCTGTTTTTT; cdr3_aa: CASSLDGARELFF
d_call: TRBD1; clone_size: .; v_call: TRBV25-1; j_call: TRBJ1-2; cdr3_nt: TGTGCCAGCAGTAGGGGGACAGGGGCCTATGGCTACACCTTC; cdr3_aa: CASSRGTGAYGYTF
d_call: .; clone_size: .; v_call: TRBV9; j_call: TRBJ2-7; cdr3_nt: TGTGCCAGCAGCGTAGGCGTGGACCGTTGGTCCTACGAGCAGTACTTC; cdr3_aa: CASSVGVDRWSYEQYF
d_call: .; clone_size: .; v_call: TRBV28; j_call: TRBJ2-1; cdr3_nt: TGTGCCAGCAGTTTAGGAGATAACAATGAGCAGTTCTTC; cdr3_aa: CASSLGDNNEQFF
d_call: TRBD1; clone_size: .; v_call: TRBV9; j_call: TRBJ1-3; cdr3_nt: TGTGCCAGCAGCGTGGGACAGGGGGTTTTTGGAAACACCATATATTTT; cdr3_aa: CASSVGQGVFGNTIYF
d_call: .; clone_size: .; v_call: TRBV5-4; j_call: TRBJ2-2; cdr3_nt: TGTGCCAGCAGCTTGGAGGCAGGGTTGGGCGGGGAGCTGTTTTTT; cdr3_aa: CASSLEAGLGGELFF
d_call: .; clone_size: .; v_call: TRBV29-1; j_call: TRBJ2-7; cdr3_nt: TGCAGCGTTGGGAACAGGGATCAGCAGTACTTC; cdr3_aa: CSVGNRDQQYF
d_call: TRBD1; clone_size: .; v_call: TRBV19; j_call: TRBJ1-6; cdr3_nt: TGTGCCAGTAGTACCCGACAGGGTGATAGTTCACCCCTCCACTTT; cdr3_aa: CASSTRQGDSSPLHF
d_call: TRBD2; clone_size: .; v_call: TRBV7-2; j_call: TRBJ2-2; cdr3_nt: TGTGCCAGCAGCCCTAGCGGGGGTGTTGGGGAGCTGTTTTTT; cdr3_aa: CASSPSGGVGELFF
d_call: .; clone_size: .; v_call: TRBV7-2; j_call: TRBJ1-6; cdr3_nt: TGTGCCAGCAGCTTTGCGGGAGCAAATTCACCCCTCCACTTT; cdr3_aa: CASSFAGANSPLHF
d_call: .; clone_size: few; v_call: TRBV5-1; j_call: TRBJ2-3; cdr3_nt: TGCGCCAGCAGCTTAAGCCCCTCGGAGGCAGATACGCAGTATTTT; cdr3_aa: CASSLSPSEADTQYF
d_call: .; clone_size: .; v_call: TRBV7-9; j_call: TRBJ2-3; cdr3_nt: TGTGCCAGTAGCCTCCGCCCCGGCGGGAATACAGATACGCAGTATTTT; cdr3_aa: CASSLRPGGNTDTQYF
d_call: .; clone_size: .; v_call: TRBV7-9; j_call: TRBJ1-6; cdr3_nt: TGTGCCAGCACCCTCGGAGGGCCCAATTCACCCCTCCACTTT; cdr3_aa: CASTLGGPNSPLHF
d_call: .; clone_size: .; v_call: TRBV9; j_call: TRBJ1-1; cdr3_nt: TGTGCCAGCAGCGCGACGGAGAACACTGAAGCTTTCTTT; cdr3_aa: CASSATENTEAFF
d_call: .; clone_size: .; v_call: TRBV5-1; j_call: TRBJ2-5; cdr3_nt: TGCGCCAGCAGCTTCCAAGAGACCCAGTACTTC; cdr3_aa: CASSFQETQYF
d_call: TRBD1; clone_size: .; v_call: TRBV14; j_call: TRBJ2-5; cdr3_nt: TGTGCCAGCAGCCAATCCCTAGGACAGGCCCAAGAGACCCAGTACTTC; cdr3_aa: CASSQSLGQAQETQYF
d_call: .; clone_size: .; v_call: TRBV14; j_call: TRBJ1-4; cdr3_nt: TGTGCCAGCAGCCAACTCGGGTATGGGGGAAATGAAAAACTGTTTTTT; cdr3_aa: CASSQLGYGGNEKLFF
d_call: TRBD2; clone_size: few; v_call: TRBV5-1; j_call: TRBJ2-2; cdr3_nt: TGCGCCAGCAGCTTGGGCCTAGCGGGGGACAACACCGGGGAGCTGTTTTTT; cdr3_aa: CASSLGLAGDNTGELFF
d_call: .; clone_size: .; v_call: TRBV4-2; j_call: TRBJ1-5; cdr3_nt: TGTGCCAGCAGCCAAGATTTGCCCCTCCTTAGCAATCAGCCCCAGCATTTT; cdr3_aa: CASSQDLPLLSNQPQHF
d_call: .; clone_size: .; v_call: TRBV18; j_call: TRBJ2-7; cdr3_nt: TGTGCCAGCTCTACCGGGACCTACGAGCAGTACTTC; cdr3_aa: CASSTGTYEQYF
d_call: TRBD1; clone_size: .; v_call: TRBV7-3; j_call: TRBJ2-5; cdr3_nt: TGTGCCAGCAGCTGGACAGGGCAAGAGACCCAGTACTTC; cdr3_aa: CASSWTGQETQYF
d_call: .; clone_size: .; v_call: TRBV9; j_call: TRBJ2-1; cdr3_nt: TGTGCCAGCAGCGTTGTTCTTAGCGGCGACAATGAGCAGTTCTTC; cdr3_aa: CASSVVLSGDNEQFF
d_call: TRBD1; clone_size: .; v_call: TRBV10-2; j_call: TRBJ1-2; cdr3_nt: TGCGCCAGCAGTGAAACAGGGGGCGGCTATGGCTACACCTTC; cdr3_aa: CASSETGGGYGYTF
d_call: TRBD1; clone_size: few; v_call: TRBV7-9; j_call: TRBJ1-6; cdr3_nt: TGTGCCAGCAGCCCAGGGGGTTCACCCCTCCACTTT; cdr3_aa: CASSPGGSPLHF
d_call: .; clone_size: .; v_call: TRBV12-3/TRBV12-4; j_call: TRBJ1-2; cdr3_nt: TGTGCCAGCAGTTTATGGGGCGTGGGCTACACCTTC; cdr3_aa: CASSLWGVGYTF
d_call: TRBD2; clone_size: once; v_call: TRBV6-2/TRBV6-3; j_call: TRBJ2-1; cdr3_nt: TGTGCCAGCAGTTGGGGACTAGCGGTAGGCAATGAGCAGTTCTTC; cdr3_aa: CASSWGLAVGNEQFF
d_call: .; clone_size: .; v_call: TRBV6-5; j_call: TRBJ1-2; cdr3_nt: TGTGCCAGCAGTTACGGGGTTAACTATGGCTACACCTTC; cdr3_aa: CASSYGVNYGYTF
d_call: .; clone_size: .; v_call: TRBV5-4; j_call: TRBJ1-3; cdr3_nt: TGTGCCAGCAGCATCGACGGTGTGCCCTCTGGAAACACCATATATTTT; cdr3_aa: CASSIDGVPSGNTIYF
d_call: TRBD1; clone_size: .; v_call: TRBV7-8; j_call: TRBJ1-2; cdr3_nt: TGTGCCAGCAGCTTACGGTGGGACAGAGACTATGGCTACACCTTC; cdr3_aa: CASSLRWDRDYGYTF
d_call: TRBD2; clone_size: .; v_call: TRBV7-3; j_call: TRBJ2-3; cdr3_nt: TGTGCCAGCAGCTTAATGACGGGAGGGGGAACAGATACGCAGTATTTT; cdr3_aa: CASSLMTGGGTDTQYF
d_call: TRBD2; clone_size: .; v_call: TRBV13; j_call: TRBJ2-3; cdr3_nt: TGTGCCAGCAGCGAACTAAGCGGGGGGGGAAGCACAGATACGCAGTATTTT; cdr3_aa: CASSELSGGGSTDTQYF
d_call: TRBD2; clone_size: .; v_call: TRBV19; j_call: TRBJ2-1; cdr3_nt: TGTGCCAGTAGTGTCCCGGGGGGTAGCTCCTACAATGAGCAGTTCTTC; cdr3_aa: CASSVPGGSSYNEQFF
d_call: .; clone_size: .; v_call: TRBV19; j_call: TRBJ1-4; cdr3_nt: TGTGCCAGTAGTAACAGGGCAACTAATGAAAAACTGTTTTTT; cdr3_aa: CASSNRATNEKLFF
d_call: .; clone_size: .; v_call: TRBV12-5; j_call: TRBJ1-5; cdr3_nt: TGTGCTAGTGGCCGGGGGGATAGGAGCAATCAGCCCCAGCATTTT; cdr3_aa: CASGRGDRSNQPQHF
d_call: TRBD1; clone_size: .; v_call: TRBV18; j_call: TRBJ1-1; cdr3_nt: TGTGCCAGCTCACCTTCACAGGGGGCGGGCGCTGAAGCTTTCTTT; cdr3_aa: CASSPSQGAGAEAFF
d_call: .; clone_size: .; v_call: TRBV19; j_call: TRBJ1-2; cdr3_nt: TGTGCCAGTAGTATTGGCGCAAAGGGCTATGGCTACACCTTC; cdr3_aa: CASSIGAKGYGYTF
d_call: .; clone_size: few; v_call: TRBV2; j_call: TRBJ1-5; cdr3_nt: TGTGCCAGCAGCGGACTTAGCAATCAGCCCCAGCATTTT; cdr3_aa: CASSGLSNQPQHF
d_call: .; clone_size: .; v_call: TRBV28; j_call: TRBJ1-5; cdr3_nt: TGTGCCAGCAGTTTTAGGTTGGAGGGGGGCAATCAGCCCCAGCATTTT; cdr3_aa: CASSFRLEGGNQPQHF
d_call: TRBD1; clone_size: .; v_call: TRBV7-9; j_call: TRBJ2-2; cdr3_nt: TGTGCCAGCAGCATGGGGACAGGGGGCTTCGGGGAGCTGTTTTTT; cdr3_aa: CASSMGTGGFGELFF
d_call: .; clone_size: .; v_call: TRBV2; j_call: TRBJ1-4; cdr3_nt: TGTGCCAGCAGTCTACAGGGACCTAATGAAAAACTGTTTTTT; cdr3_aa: CASSLQGPNEKLFF
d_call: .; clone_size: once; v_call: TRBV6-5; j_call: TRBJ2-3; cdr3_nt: TGTGCCAGCAGGGAGTCGGTAGATACGCAGTATTTT; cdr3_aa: CASRESVDTQYF
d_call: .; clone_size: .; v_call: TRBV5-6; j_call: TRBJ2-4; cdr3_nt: TGTGCCAGCAGCTTGGCCGACCCTTTGATTCAGTACTTC; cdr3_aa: CASSLADPLIQYF
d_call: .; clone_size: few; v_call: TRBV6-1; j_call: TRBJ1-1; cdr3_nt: TGTGCCAGCGGACCGTTGGGGAACACTGAAGCTTTCTTT; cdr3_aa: CASGPLGNTEAFF
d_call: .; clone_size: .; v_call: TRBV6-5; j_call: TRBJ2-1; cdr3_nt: TGTGCCAGCAGCATAACAGGGACTCAGCAGTTCTTC; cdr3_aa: CASSITGTQQFF
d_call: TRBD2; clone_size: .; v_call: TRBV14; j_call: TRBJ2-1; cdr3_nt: TGTGCCAGCAGCGCCGGGACTAAGATTTATCATGAGCAGTTCTTC; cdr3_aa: CASSAGTKIYHEQFF
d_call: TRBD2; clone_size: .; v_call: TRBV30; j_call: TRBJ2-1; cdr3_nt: TGTGCCTGGAGTGAGTTACTAGCGGGAGGCAATGAGCAGTTCTTC; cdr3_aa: CAWSELLAGGNEQFF
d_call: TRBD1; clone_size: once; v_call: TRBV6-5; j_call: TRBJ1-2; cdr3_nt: TGTGCCAGCAGGCCACCACAGGGGGGAGGCTACACCTTC; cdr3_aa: CASRPPQGGGYTF